Listed here are 18 T cell receptor beta chains from one sample, sequenced in a study of cytomegalovirus exposure and HLA in healthy donors (dated by TCRdb to about 2017). Library prep was done by the immunoSEQ multiplex PCR assay. TCRdb stores this immuneACCESS table with in-frame sequences only. Part of the clones is absent; in the studies checked, under half of the shortfall reflects unresolved V genes, and no reason is known for the rest. The sample includes 200,000 or so clones, with just over 85% observed a single time. The ten largest clones represent approximately 2.9% of the sample. The specimen was PBMCs. The receptors shown here come from a woman between 18 and 29 years old in good health and CMV-seronegative.

The V gene is TRBV27, the J gene TRBJ2-7, with a tentative D call TRBD2 (6 bases). The CDR3 spans 14 residues. Germline-derived CDR1 and CDR2 are MNHEY and SMNVEV (reference sequence). The ends were cut back, 6 bases at V and 6 bases at J, with 18 bases in the middle. The CDR3 loop is CASSPGLPAIEQYF. Written as DNA, the CDR3 is TGTGCCAGCAGCCCGGGACTCCCGGCAATCGAGCAGTACTTC.

This clone was seen only once. J is TRBJ1-5 and V is TRBV4-3, with no clear D. The germline V gene has CDR1 LGHNA and CDR2 YSLEER. V lost 4 bases and J lost 2, with 15 bases in between. CDR3 length equals 16 residues. CDR3 DNA sequence: TGCGCCAGCAGCCCCCTTGGACTGGACGGCAATCAGCCCCAGCATTTT. Protein sequence: CASSPLGLDGNQPQHF.

This CDR3 is CASRPLTSRSYEQYF. CDR3 in DNA: TGTGCCAGCAGACCCCTGACTAGCAGGTCCTACGAGCAGTACTTC. V gene TRBV2 combines with J gene TRBJ2-7; 7 positions match TRBD2. Germline V gene data show CDR1 as SNHLY and CDR2 as FYNNEI. The CDR3 sequence is 15 residues long. J gave up 1 base and V 6 bases, and 9 bases lay outside the gene matches.

The genes are TRBV27 and TRBJ1-1, with 9 bases lining up with TRBD1. The CDR3 contains 15 residues. Germline V gene lookup returns CDR1 MNHEY and CDR2 SMNVEV (reference sequence). V gave up 5 bases and J gave up 6 bases; unmatched junction bases: 10. This chain's CDR3 is CASSPDRGGIAEAFF. DNA of the CDR3: TGTGCCAGCAGTCCGGACAGGGGAGGGATCGCTGAAGCTTTCTTT.

This clone was seen ten or more times. V gene TRBV19 combines with J gene TRBJ2-5; 9 nucleotides align to TRBD1. Germline V gene sequence: CDR1 LNHDA, CDR2 SQIVND (reference sequence). The CDR3 extends over 14 amino acids. V lost 5 bases to trimming and J lost 5 bases; unmatched junction nucleotides: 6. Here the CDR3 reads CASSGDREVETQYF. CDR3 nucleotide sequence: TGTGCCAGTAGTGGGGACAGGGAGGTGGAGACCCAGTACTTC.

This clone was picked up one time. This chain uses TRBV2 with TRBJ2-3; 9 bases line up with TRBD2. This CDR3 is 16 amino acids long. Germline trimming cut 6 bases from V and 0 bases from J; bases unmatched to any gene: 7. CDR1 is SNHLY and CDR2 is FYNNEI in the germline V gene. The CDR3 sequence: CASSQSSGASTDTQYF. The CDR3, as DNA: TGTGCCAGCAGCCAATCTAGCGGGGCTAGCACAGATACGCAGTATTTT. Supplemented by reference TRBV2 and TRBJ2-3, the full variable domain reads EPEVTQTPSHQVTQMGQEVILRCVPISNHLYFYWYRQILGQKVEFLVSFYNNEISEKSEIFDDQFSVERPDGSNFTLKIRSTKLEDSAMYFCASSQSSGASTDTQYFGPGTRLTVL.

The chain combines TRBV28 with TRBJ2-2; 7 nucleotides match TRBD2. Germline loops: CDR1 MDHEN, CDR2 SYDVKM. The CDR3 is 19 residues long. After removal of 3 bases from V and 5 bases from J, the junction contained 18 bases not matched to a gene. For the CDR3, the DNA is TGTGCCAGCAGTTTCTCCGAAGACCTTTCGCGGGAGATTACCGGGGAGCTGTTTTTT. This codes for CASSFSEDLSREITGELFF.

The chain recombines TRBV5-1 with TRBJ2-5, with 11 nucleotides matching TRBD1. Germline V gene lookup returns CDR1 SGHRS and CDR2 YFSETQ. The CDR3 is made up of 14 amino acids. The V gene end was trimmed by 4 bases and the J gene end by 4 bases; junction bases not matched to a gene: 3. DNA for the CDR3: TGCGCCAGCAGCCCGGGACAGGGGGGAGAGACCCAGTACTTC. Protein: CASSPGQGGETQYF.

The V and J genes are TRBV7-2 and TRBJ1-5; D is undetermined. V was shortened by 5 bases and J by 0 bases, with 5 bases between the two germline ends. The CDR3 consists of 13 residues. Germline V CDR1 and CDR2: SGHTA, FQGNSA. The DNA for the CDR3 is TGTGCCAGCAGCCAGGATAGCAATCAGCCCCAGCATTTT. Translated, it gives CASSQDSNQPQHF.

This rearrangement joins TRBV14 to TRBJ2-1; tentatively, D is TRBD1 (5 bases). The germline CDR1 and CDR2 sequences are SGHDN and FVKESK. This CDR3 contains 14 residues. Trimming pared 1 base from V and 4 bases from J, leaving 8 bases between. The CDR3, as DNA: TGTGCCAGCAGCCAAGGACAGTATTACAATGAGCAGTTCTTC. It yields the protein CASSQGQYYNEQFF.

The chain is built from TRBV11-2 and TRBJ2-1; D gene unclear. CDR3 length: 16 amino acids. Germline V lookup: CDR1 SGHAT, CDR2 FQNNGV. The ends were cut back, 0 bases at V and 0 bases at J, with 9 bases in the middle. CDR3 in DNA: TGTGCCAGCAGCTTAGAAACAGTTAGCTCCTACAATGAGCAGTTCTTC. This gives the protein CASSLETVSSYNEQFF.

The gene calls are TRBV2 and TRBJ2-3; 9 bases are a match to TRBD2. Unmatched junction bases numbered 13, after V lost 5 bases and J lost 1 base. Germline assignment: CDR1 SNHLY and CDR2 FYNNEI. The CDR3 is made up of 18 amino acids. The CDR3 sequence: CASSTDGSWTSGTDTQYF. The CDR3 nucleotides read TGTGCCAGCAGTACCGACGGGTCATGGACTAGCGGCACAGATACGCAGTATTTT.

CDR3 in DNA: TGTGCCAGCAGTTTAAAACTACGTCAATCGCGGGGAGTAGCCAAAAACATTCAGTACTTC. This sequence encodes CASSLKLRQSRGVAKNIQYF. The rearrangement links TRBV27 to TRBJ2-4, with D possibly being TRBD2 (6 bases). This CDR3 has 20 residues. Looked up from germline, CDR1 is MNHEY and CDR2 is SMNVEV (reference sequence). The germline V and J ends were trimmed by 2 bases and 0 bases, with 23 bases remaining between them.

V and J are TRBV29-1 and TRBJ2-3; 8 bases align to TRBD1. There are 14 residues in the CDR3. The ends lost 4 bases at V and 0 bases at J; junction bases unmatched: 3. Germline V gene data show CDR1 as SQVTM and CDR2 as ANQGSEA. CDR3 coding DNA: TGCAGCGTTGCGACAGGGGCTAGCACAGATACGCAGTATTTT. Amino acid sequence: CSVATGASTDTQYF.

The rearrangement links TRBV27 to TRBJ2-3; 14 nucleotides line up with TRBD2. Germline V lookup: CDR1 MNHEY, CDR2 SMNVEV (reference sequence). Losses at the gene ends were 6 bases for V and 7 bases for J; bases not matched to a gene: 6. The CDR3 sequence is 15 residues long. The CDR3 DNA is TGTGCCAGCAGCGCCGGGACTAGCGGGAGTTATACGCAGTATTTT. It is translated as CASSAGTSGSYTQYF.

The chain joins TRBV9 to TRBJ2-5; TRBD1 matches 9 bases. The CDR3 totals 17 residues. J lost 4 bases, V lost 3 bases, and 13 bases had no gene match. CDR1 and CDR2 from the germline V gene are SGDLS and YYNGEE. The CDR3 here is CASSAEIGQGSRETQYF. CDR3 nucleotide sequence: TGTGCCAGCAGCGCAGAGATCGGACAGGGGAGTAGAGAGACCCAGTACTTC.

The chain carries TRBV9 and TRBJ1-1, with 7 bases matching TRBD1. V dropped 2 bases and J dropped 2; count of bases not matched to a gene: 3. Germline values: CDR1 SGDLS, CDR2 YYNGEE. This CDR3 is 14 amino acids long. The CDR3 reads CASSVKGANTEAFF. Here the CDR3 DNA reads TGTGCCAGCAGCGTTAAGGGGGCAAACACTGAAGCTTTCTTT.

The rearrangement uses TRBV7-3 and TRBJ2-2; maybe TRBD2 (6 bases). Trimming removed 4 bases at V and 1 base at J, with 13 bases between. The CDR3 runs to 16 residues. CDR1 and CDR2 from the germline V gene are SGHTA and FQGTGA. This CDR3 is CASSSGLPLNTGELFF. CDR3 DNA: TGTGCCAGCAGCTCGGGACTCCCATTGAACACCGGGGAGCTGTTTTTT.